This T cell receptor beta chain was recovered during a study of blood T cell repertoires in COVID-19 (dated by TCRdb to 2018 to 2020). With respect to the entire study: Collaborator samples came from the United States, Italy and Spain and covered acute and convalescent phases of COVID-19. The prospective study material was composed of cDNA or gDNA derived from T cells, B-cell-depleted T cells, or PBMCs. Subjects who had been exposed to COVID-19, were actively infected with it, or had recovered from it provided the deeply sampled blood TCRbeta repertoires that made up the dataset. The repertoires were made available in a free public database intended to serve as a resource for research on the immune response to SARS-CoV-2. The samples were drawn from the first 160 participants of the ongoing ImmuneRACE study and from some 1,300 subjects provided by 6 global collaborators. A de-identified subject ID, COVID-19 status, age in years and sex were almost always included in the sample metadata. Where HLA class I and class II types were available, the types were taken from metadata supplied by the sample provider, not from assay-based typing.

In the prospective study, participants were roughly 18 to 100 years old, resided in about two dozen geographic areas of the United States, and were enrolled through a virtual design. To assign participants to cohorts, the prospective study relied on clinical history that participants themselves reported in a screening survey and a study questionnaire. For ImmuneRACE Cohort 3, a participant was defined as recovered based on two consecutive negative NP/OP PCR tests, clearance by a healthcare professional, or resolution of symptoms. Mobile phlebotomists in the prospective study collected whole blood, serum and a nasopharyngeal or oropharyngeal swab from every participant. Over an approximately 2-month period, participants in the prospective study had the option of providing additional blood draws and questionnaires. Before DNA extraction, blood samples from the prospective study were shipped at room temperature or frozen.

In the case of this clone: Its antigen specificity is not known. No much larger clonotype is one base removed from it; base qualities were not supplied.

The immunoSEQ Assay, a bias-controlled multiplex PCR, was used to amplify TCRbeta CDR3 regions from genomic DNA. As for the authors' bioinformatics: The number of nucleated cells in each sample was estimated by amplification of reference gene primers within the assay. Sequence reads were collapsed and filtered to measure the absolute abundance of every unique TCRbeta CDR3 rearrangement. For each sample, productive Simpson clonality was calculated as the square root of Simpson's diversity index over productive rearrangements. TCRdb limited this immuneACCESS table to in-frame rearrangements with V and J called. A share of clones is missing; checked studies link under half to unresolved V genes, and the rest is unexplained. V, J and clone size are taken as reported in that table, and D and trimming were inferred from the DNA itself. This sample comprises about 330,000 clones, 80% to 90% of them detected only once. Over 4.5% of the sample lies in the top ten.

Including the terminal cysteine and phenylalanine, the CDR3 comprises 14 residues. Of all the DNA, just the CDR3 is kept, 42 bases in frame from base 1. Trimming removed 1 base from V and 0 bases from J, leaving 6 bases between the germline ends. Via the germline V gene (reference sequence), CDR1 is SEHNR and CDR2 FQNEAQ. On the study overall, not on this receptor specifically: How much clinical and demographic metadata was included differed by source and by participant, and the metadata was provided uncurated.

This TCR derives from a man aged 30-40 years who had recovered from COVID-19. The chain couples TRBV7-9 to TRBJ2-5; no D gene can be assigned with confidence. The sample comprised PBMCs or T cells enriched from blood (not recorded which). The sequenced DNA: TGTGCCAGCAGCTTAGGGCAGAACCAAGAGACCCAGTACTTC. It encodes CASSLGQNQETQYF.